A selection of T cell receptor beta chains follows, all from one sample in a study of somatic mutations in cytotoxic T cells in rheumatoid arthritis. Clones were read by immunoSEQ multiplex PCR, and TCRdb kept only the in-frame ones, dropping some. The table includes approximately 5,000 clones, 65% to 85% detected once. Sequencing was carried out using CD8+ T cells sorted from blood. These receptors came from a woman between 45 and 65 years old with rheumatoid arthritis. Both conserved end residues are part of each CDR3. The D gene is left open where the match is weak. Some rows mark clone size as missing; the rest say once, few, many or name a class of expanded clone.

TRBD1	-	TRBJ2-7	TRBV14	CASSFGTGYEQYF	TGTGCCAGCAGCTTCGGGACAGGCTACGAGCAGTACTTC
-	-	TRBJ2-7	TRBV7-9	CASSVRAYEQYF	TGTGCCAGCAGCGTCCGGGCCTACGAGCAGTACTTC
-	-	TRBJ2-1	TRBV27	CASSTDYSSYNEQFF	TGTGCCAGCAGTACGGACTACTCCTCCTACAATGAGCAGTTCTTC
-	once	TRBJ2-1	TRBV25-1	CASADSYNEQFF	TGTGCCAGCGCTGACAGCTACAATGAGCAGTTCTTC
-	few	TRBJ1-1	TRBV2	CASSDGQIHTEAFF	TGTGCCAGCAGTGATGGGCAGATTCACACTGAAGCTTTCTTT
-	-	TRBJ2-1	TRBV19	CASTQQGLYNEQFF	TGTGCCAGTACCCAGCAGGGACTCTACAATGAGCAGTTCTTC
-	-	TRBJ1-1	TRBV28	CASKGADLNTEAFF	TGTGCCAGCAAAGGGGCCGACTTAAACACTGAAGCTTTCTTT
-	once	TRBJ1-2	TRBV11-2	CASSLGPQGGYGYTF	TGTGCCAGCAGCTTAGGCCCGCAGGGAGGCTATGGCTACACCTTC
-	-	TRBJ2-3	TRBV9	CASSVVETDTQYF	TGTGCCAGCAGCGTAGTAGAGACAGATACGCAGTATTTT
-	-	TRBJ1-4	TRBV4-2	CASSQDKFNSYNEKLFF	TGTGCCAGCAGCCAAGATAAATTTAACAGTTATAATGAAAAACTGTTTTTT
TRBD1	-	TRBJ1-1	TRBV27	CASSLSAGGNTEAFF	TGTGCCAGCAGTTTATCAGCAGGGGGCAACACTGAAGCTTTCTTT
TRBD2	few	TRBJ2-1	TRBV4-1	CASSQGLAGGGDEQFF	TGCGCCAGCAGCCAAGGACTAGCGGGAGGGGGGGATGAGCAGTTCTTC
-	few	TRBJ1-3	TRBV19	CASSPDTVGNTIYF	TGTGCCAGTAGTCCGGACACCGTGGGAAACACCATATATTTT
-	few	TRBJ1-2	TRBV27	CASSSPGAPYGYTF	TGTGCCAGCAGTTCTCCAGGGGCTCCCTATGGCTACACCTTC
-	once	TRBJ2-3	TRBV6-1	CASSDLWGADTQYF	TGTGCCAGCAGTGATCTGTGGGGCGCAGATACGCAGTATTTT
-	-	TRBJ1-2	TRBV2	CASSERGNGYTF	TGTGCCAGCAGTGAACGGGGAAATGGCTACACCTTC
-	once	TRBJ2-7	TRBV5-4	CASSRDYEQYF	TGTGCCAGCAGCCGGGACTACGAGCAGTACTTC
TRBD2	once	TRBJ2-3	TRBV7-9	CASSLGTAGGTDTQYF	TGTGCCAGCAGCTTAGGGACAGCGGGAGGCACAGATACGCAGTATTTT
-	-	TRBJ2-5	TRBV4-2	CASSPGETQYF	TGTGCCAGCAGCCCGGGGGAGACCCAGTACTTC
TRBD2	-	TRBJ2-3	TRBV7-8	CASSTPSGRAVGNTQYF	TGTGCCAGCAGCACGCCTAGCGGGAGGGCCGTAGGTAATACGCAGTATTTT
-	-	TRBJ2-1	TRBV20-1	CSATHRDEQFF	TGCAGTGCTACCCATCGCGATGAGCAGTTCTTC
TRBD1	-	TRBJ1-3	TRBV19	CASSQDRGSGNTIYF	TGTGCCAGTAGTCAAGACAGGGGCTCTGGAAACACCATATATTTT